The T cell receptor beta chain under discussion was sequenced for a study of blood T cell repertoires in COVID-19. Study-level information: The United States, Italy and Spain supplied acute and convalescent COVID-19 samples.

Assay used: immunoSEQ multiplex PCR; TCRdb lists only in-frame clones, some missing. The repertoire holds about 200,000 clones, with approximately 86% as singletons. CDR1 and CDR2 (germline): PRHDT, FYEKMQ (reference sequence). This CDR3 comprises 13 residues. V lost 3 bases to trimming and J lost 7 bases; unmatched junction nucleotides: 5. The source material was PBMCs or T cells enriched from blood (not recorded which). The sequence came from a woman aged 25 to 39 who had recovered from COVID-19. This chain links TRBV13 with TRBJ1-1, with 7 bases fitting TRBD1. CDR3 bases: TGTGCCAGCAGCTTGGCTTGGACAGGTGAAGCTTTCTTT. As protein: CASSLAWTGEAFF. The whole variable domain, remainder taken from reference TRBV13 and TRBJ1-1, is AAGVIQSPRHLIKEKRETATLKCYPIPRHDTVYWYQQGPGQDPQFLISFYEKMQSDKGSIPDRFSAQQFSDYHSELNMSSLELGDSALYFCASSLAWTGEAFFGQGTRLTVV.